This entry concerns a single TCR beta chain. The data are from a study of blood T cell repertoires in COVID-19. Turning to the study itself: The United States, Italy and Spain provided the acute and convalescent COVID-19 samples. PBMCs, B-cell-depleted T cells, or T cells were the source of the cDNA or gDNA that made up the material.

CDR1 is SEHNR and CDR2 is FQNEAQ in the germline V gene (reference sequence). J was trimmed by 3 bases and V by 5 bases; bases with no gene match: 5. CDR3 length: 15 amino acids. Some clones are missing from TCRdb's copy, which holds only in-frame ones; the method was immunoSEQ multiplex PCR. Of around 130,000 clones in the sample, around 77% are singletons; the top ten hold over 6.5%. This TCR derives from a human donor in a cohort sampled during active COVID-19. The sequencing input was peripheral blood. V gene TRBV7-9 combines with J gene TRBJ2-5; TRBD2 agrees at 11 bases. CDR3 sequence (DNA): TGTGCCAGCAGCCAACAGACTAGCGGGGAAGAGACCCAGTACTTC. It translates to CASSQQTSGEETQYF.